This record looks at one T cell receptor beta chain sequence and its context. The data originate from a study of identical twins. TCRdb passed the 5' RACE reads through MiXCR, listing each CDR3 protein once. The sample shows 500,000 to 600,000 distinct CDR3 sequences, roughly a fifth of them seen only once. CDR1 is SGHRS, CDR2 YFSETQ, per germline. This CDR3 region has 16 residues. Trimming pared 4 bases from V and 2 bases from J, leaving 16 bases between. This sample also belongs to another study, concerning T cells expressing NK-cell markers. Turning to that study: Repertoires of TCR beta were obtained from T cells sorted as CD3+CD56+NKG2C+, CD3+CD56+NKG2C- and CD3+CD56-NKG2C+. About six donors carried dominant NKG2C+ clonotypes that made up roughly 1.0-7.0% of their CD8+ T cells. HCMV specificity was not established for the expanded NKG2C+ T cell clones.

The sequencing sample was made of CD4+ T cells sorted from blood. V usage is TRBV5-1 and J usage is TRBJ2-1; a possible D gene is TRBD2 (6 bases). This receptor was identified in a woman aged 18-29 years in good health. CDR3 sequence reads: CASSGLSSGTYNEQFF. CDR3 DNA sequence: TGCGCCAGCAGCGGCCTAAGTAGCGGAACCTACAATGAGCAGTTCTTC.